Presented here are 7 T cell receptor beta chains from one specimen sequenced in a study of T-cell memory formation after mild COVID-19. TCRdb re-derived calls from the 5' RACE reads in MiXCR, one entry per CDR3 protein. The data hold around 250,000 distinct CDR3 sequences, with 8.5% to 9.5% observed a single time. The specimen was PBMCs or a T cell subset sorted from them (not recorded which). The receptors were sampled from a man younger than 30 who had mild COVID-19 (a few samples of this study predate the infection). Cell type and time point are not known.

Only a few counts were recorded for this clonotype. The V gene is TRBV27, the J gene TRBJ2-7, with D perhaps being TRBD1 or TRBD2 (5 bases each). Germline V lookup: CDR1 MNHEY, CDR2 SMNVEV (reference sequence). V lost 6 bases and J lost 7, with 19 bases in between. The CDR3 spans 14 residues. CDR3 sequence reads: CASSLDWGTLEQYF. The CDR3 DNA is TGTGCCAGCAGCCTGGACTGGGGCACGTTAGAGCAGTACTTC.

This clonotype has more than one count but fewer than ten. The chain combines TRBV7-9 with TRBJ2-5; D remains unclear. The CDR3 length is 15 residues. V was pared by 0 bases and J by 5 bases, with 13 bases between. Per the germline V gene, CDR1 is SEHNR and CDR2 is FQNEAQ (reference sequence). Written as DNA, the CDR3 is TGTGCCAGCAGCTTAGCGGCTGGGGATCGGGAGACCCAGTACTTC. It codes for CASSLAAGDRETQYF.

This rearrangement joins TRBV27 to TRBJ2-1; TRBD2 matches 7 bases. Germline V lookup: CDR1 MNHEY, CDR2 SMNVEV (reference sequence). This CDR3 is built from 15 residues. J was trimmed by 7 bases and V by 2 bases; bases with no gene match: 8. The CDR3 DNA reads TGTGCCAGCAGTTTAGTCGCCGCGGGGGTTAATGAGCAGTTCTTC. Amino acids: CASSLVAAGVNEQFF.

The gene calls are TRBV4-3 and TRBJ1-1; the D is unclear. This CDR3 has 13 residues. V was pared by 8 bases and J by 6 bases, with 16 bases between. Germline CDR1 is LGHNA and CDR2 is YSLEER. CDR3 protein: CASSLGVGAEAFF. CDR3 in DNA: TGCGCCAGCTCGTTGGGTGTCGGCGCTGAAGCTTTCTTT.

The rearrangement joins TRBV7-9 to TRBJ2-7, with D perhaps TRBD1 (5 bases). Germline CDR1 reads SEHNR; CDR2 reads FQNEAQ (reference sequence). The V end was cut by 7 bases, the J end by 0 bases, with 10 bases between. The CDR3 spans 13 residues. DNA of the CDR3: TGTGCCAGCACCGATGGGGCCTCCTACGAGCAGTACTTC. This encodes CASTDGASYEQYF.

The gene calls are TRBV5-1 and TRBJ1-4; possible D gene TRBD1, 5 bases. The CDR3 sequence is 14 residues long. V lost 4 bases, J lost 3 bases, and 10 bases lay in between. The germline V gene has CDR1 SGHRS and CDR2 YFSETQ. CDR3 amino acids: CASSPGTANEKLFF. DNA of the CDR3: TGCGCCAGCAGCCCGGGGACGGCTAATGAAAAACTGTTTTTT.

This clonotype occurred a few times. The chain employs TRBV5-5 and TRBJ1-2, with D tentatively TRBD1 (6 bases). Trimming removed 5 bases from V and 3 bases from J, with 14 bases in between. The length of the CDR3 is 14 residues. Germline V gene sequence: CDR1 SGHKS, CDR2 YYEKEE (reference sequence). The CDR3 region has the DNA TGTGCCAGCAGATCGGGGGGGCAACACTATGGCTACACCTTC. This sequence encodes CASRSGGQHYGYTF. The entire variable domain, with the rest obtained from reference TRBV5-5 and TRBJ1-2, is as follows: DAGVTQSPTHLIKTRGQQVTLRCSPISGHKSVSWYQQVLGQGPQFIFQYYEKEERGRGNFPDRFSARQFPNYSSELNVNALLLGDSALYLCASRSGGQHYGYTFGSGTRLTVV.